Below, 2 T cell receptor beta chains from the same sample are listed, as sequenced in a study of CD8+CD57+ T cells in acquired aplastic anemia. Those patients picked for sequencing had displayed CD8+CD57+ cell expansion on flow cytometry. According to the study, genomic DNA was the template for TCR beta VDJ and CDR3 profiling. TCRdb passed the reads through MiXCR, listing each CDR3 protein once. The table lists roughly 93,000 distinct CDR3 sequences, approximately 73% of them singletons. The sample was sorted CD4+, CD8+, or CD8+CD57+ T cells (not recorded which) from PBMCs. The source is a human donor with aplastic anemia.

Only a few counts were recorded for this clonotype. The chain employs TRBV29-1 and TRBJ2-1; 9 bases fit TRBD1. Trimming cost V 8 bases and J 6 bases; bases outside gene matches: 11. The CDR3 totals 14 residues. Germline assignment: CDR1 SQVTM and CDR2 ANQGSEA. The CDR3 coding sequence is TGCAGCTCACGGACAGGGGACGATTTCAATGAGCAGTTCTTC. Translating it yields CSSRTGDDFNEQFF.

The chain combines TRBV2 with TRBJ1-1, with D perhaps matching TRBD1 (6 bases). The V end lost 4 bases, the J end lost 2 bases, and 8 bases lay between the germline ends. This CDR3 contains 13 residues. Looked up from germline, CDR1 is SNHLY and CDR2 is FYNNEI. The CDR3 sequence: CASSGQDNTEAFF. CDR3 bases: TGTGCCAGCAGTGGACAGGACAACACTGAAGCTTTCTTT.